This T cell receptor beta chain appears in the sequencing data of a study of blood T cells in healthy people across ages. The CDR3 runs to 15 residues. CDR1 and CDR2 (germline): ENHRY, SYGVKD. J gave up 5 bases and V 4 bases, and 11 bases lay outside the gene matches. A J-beta primer mix and a sample-barcoded 5' primer were used in a second PCR of roughly 6 to 12 cycles. TCRdb independently ran MiXCR on the 5' RACE reads; one entry per CDR3 protein. The table lists around 1.5 million distinct CDR3 sequences, about 35% of them singletons. This clonotype was seen at least ten times. Each of the donors had approximately 10 milliliters of peripheral blood drawn into EDTA-treated Vacutainer tubes.

The chain links TRBV10-3 to TRBJ2-7; TRBD1 matches 7 bases. Sequenced: blood. The sequence derives from a woman aged 25 to 39 in good health. The CDR3 nucleotides read TGTGCCATCAGTGCGTTGGTACAGGGGATGGACGAGCAGTACTTC. Amino acids: CAISALVQGMDEQYF.